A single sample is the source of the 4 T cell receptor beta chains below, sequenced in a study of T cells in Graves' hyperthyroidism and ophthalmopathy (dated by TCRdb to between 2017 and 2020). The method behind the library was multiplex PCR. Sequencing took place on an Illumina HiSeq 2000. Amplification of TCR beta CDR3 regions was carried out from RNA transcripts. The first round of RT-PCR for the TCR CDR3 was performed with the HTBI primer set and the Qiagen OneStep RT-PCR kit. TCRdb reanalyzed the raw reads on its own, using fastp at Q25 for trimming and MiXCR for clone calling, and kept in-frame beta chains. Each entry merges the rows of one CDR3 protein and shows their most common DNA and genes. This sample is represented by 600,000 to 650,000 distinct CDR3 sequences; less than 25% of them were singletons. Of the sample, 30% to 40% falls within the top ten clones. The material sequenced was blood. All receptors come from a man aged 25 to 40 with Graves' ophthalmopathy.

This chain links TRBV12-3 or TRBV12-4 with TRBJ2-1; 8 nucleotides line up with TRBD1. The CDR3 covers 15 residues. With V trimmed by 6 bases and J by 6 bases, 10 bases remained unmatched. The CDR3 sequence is CASSAGQGVSNEQFF. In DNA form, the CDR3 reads TGTGCCAGCAGCGCAGGACAGGGCGTGAGCAATGAGCAGTTCTTC.

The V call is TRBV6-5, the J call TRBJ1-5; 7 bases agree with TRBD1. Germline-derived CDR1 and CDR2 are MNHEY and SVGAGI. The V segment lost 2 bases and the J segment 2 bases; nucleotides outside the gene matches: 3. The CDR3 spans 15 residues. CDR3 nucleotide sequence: TGTGCCAGCAGTTACGACAGGGTCGGCAATCAGCCCCAGCATTTT. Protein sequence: CASSYDRVGNQPQHF.

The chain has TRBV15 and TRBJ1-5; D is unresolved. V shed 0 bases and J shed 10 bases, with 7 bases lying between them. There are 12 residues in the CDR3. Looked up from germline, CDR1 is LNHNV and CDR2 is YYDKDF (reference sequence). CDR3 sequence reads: CATSRDLSPQHF. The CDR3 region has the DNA TGTGCCACCAGCAGAGATCTGAGCCCCCAGCATTTT. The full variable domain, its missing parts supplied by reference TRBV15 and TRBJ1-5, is DAMVIQNPRYQVTQFGKPVTLSCSQTLNHNVMYWYQQKSSQAPKLLFHYYDKDFNNEADTPDNFQSRRPNTSFCFLDIRSPGLGDTAMYLCATSRDLSPQHFGDGTRLSIL.

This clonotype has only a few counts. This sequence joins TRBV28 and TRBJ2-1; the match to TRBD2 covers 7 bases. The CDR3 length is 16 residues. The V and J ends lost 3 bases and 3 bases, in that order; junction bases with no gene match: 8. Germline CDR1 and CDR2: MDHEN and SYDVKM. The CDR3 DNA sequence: TGTGCCAGCAGTTTCGGGTCTAGCGGTGGCTACAATGAGCAGTTCTTC. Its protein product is CASSFGSSGGYNEQFF.